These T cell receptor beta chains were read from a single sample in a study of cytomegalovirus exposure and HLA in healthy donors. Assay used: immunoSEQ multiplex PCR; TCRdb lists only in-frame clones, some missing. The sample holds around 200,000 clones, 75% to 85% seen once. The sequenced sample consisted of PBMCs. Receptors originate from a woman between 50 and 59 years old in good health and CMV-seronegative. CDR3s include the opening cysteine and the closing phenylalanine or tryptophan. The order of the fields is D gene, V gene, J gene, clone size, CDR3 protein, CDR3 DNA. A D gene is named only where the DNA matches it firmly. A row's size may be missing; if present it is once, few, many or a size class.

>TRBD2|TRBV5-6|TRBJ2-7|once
CAAGKRGITYEQYF
TGTGCCGCGGGCAAGCGGGGAATAACCTACGAGCAGTACTTC
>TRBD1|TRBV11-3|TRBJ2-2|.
CASSQTGQGIRITGELFF
TGTGCCAGCAGTCAGACGGGACAGGGGATTCGTATTACCGGGGAGCTGTTTTTT
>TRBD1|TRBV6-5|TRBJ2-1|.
CASSYSGQGPYNEQFF
TGTGCCAGCAGTTATTCCGGACAGGGACCCTACAATGAGCAGTTCTTC
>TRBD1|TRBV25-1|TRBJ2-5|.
CASSKHGTGKETQYF
TGTGCCAGCAGTAAACACGGGACAGGGAAAGAGACCCAGTACTTC
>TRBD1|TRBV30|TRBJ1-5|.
CAWSRRDRGLADQPQHF
TGTGCCTGGAGTCGGAGGGACAGGGGGCTAGCGGATCAGCCCCAGCATTTT
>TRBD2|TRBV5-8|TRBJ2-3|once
CASSLVGGGYADTQYF
TGTGCCAGCAGCTTGGTCGGCGGGGGGTATGCAGATACGCAGTATTTT
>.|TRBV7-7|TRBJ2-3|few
CASSRRAVEASTDTQYF
TGTGCCAGCAGCCGCCGGGCCGTGGAGGCTAGCACAGATACGCAGTATTTT
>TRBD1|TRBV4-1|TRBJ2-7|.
CASSRATGFPSYEQYF
TGCGCCAGCAGCCGCGCGACAGGGTTTCCCTCCTACGAGCAGTACTTC
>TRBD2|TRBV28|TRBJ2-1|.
CASKVLAGNNEQFF
TGTGCCAGCAAGGTACTAGCGGGGAACAATGAGCAGTTCTTC
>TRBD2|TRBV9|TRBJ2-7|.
CASSVTGTTRYEQYF
TGTGCCAGCAGCGTTACCGGGACTACTCGGTACGAGCAGTACTTC
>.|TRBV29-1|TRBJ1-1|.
CSARLGQGTEAFF
TGCAGCGCCCGGTTGGGTCAGGGCACTGAAGCTTTCTTT
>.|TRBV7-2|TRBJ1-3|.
CASSSLGAGRGNSGNTIYF
TGTGCCAGCAGCTCTTTGGGGGCGGGGAGGGGCAACTCTGGAAACACCATATATTTT
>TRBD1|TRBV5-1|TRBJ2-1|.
CASIRTGPYNEQFF
TGCGCCAGCATCCGGACAGGCCCCTACAATGAGCAGTTCTTC
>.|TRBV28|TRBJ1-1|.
CASSLSRGDTEAFF
TGTGCCAGCAGTTTATCCAGGGGAGACACTGAAGCTTTCTTT
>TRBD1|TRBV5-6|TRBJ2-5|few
CASSADRGAETQYF
TGTGCCAGCAGCGCGGACAGGGGAGCCGAGACCCAGTACTTC
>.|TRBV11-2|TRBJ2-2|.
CAGAAFGAGELFF
TGTGCCGGAGCTGCATTCGGGGCCGGGGAGCTGTTTTTT
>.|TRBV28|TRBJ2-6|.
CASSPGFKSGANVLTF
TGTGCCAGCAGCCCGGGATTCAAGTCCGGGGCCAACGTCCTGACTTTC
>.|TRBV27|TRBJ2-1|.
CASRLAFSSYNEQFF
TGTGCCAGCCGCTTAGCTTTTTCCTCCTACAATGAGCAGTTCTTC
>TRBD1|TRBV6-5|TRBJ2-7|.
CASSYETGSYEQYF
TGTGCCAGCAGTTACGAGACAGGGAGCTACGAGCAGTACTTC
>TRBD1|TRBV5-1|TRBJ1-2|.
CASSLRDSPNYGYTF
TGCGCCAGCAGCCTTAGGGACAGTCCTAACTATGGCTACACCTTC
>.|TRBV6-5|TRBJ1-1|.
CASSYSRALNTEAFF
TGTGCCAGCAGTTACTCGAGGGCCTTGAACACTGAAGCTTTCTTT
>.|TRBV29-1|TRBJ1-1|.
CSVGDRSVNTEAFF
TGCAGCGTTGGTGACAGATCTGTGAACACTGAAGCTTTCTTT
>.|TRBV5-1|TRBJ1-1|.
CASSFFLGDEAFF
TGCGCCAGCAGCTTCTTCCTAGGGGATGAAGCTTTCTTT
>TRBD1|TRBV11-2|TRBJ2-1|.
CASSSPPRQGWNEQFF
TGTGCCAGCAGCTCCCCCCCTCGACAGGGTTGGAATGAGCAGTTCTTC
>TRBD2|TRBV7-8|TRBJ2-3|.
CASSPRLAGGWGGTDTQYF
TGTGCCAGCAGCCCCCGGCTAGCGGGAGGGTGGGGGGGCACAGATACGCAGTATTTT
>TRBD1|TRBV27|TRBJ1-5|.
CASRPGQGSNQPQHF
TGTGCCAGCAGACCCGGACAGGGAAGCAATCAGCCCCAGCATTTT
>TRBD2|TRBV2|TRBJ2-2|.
CASSGTSGRVGELFF
TGTGCCAGCAGTGGGACTAGCGGGAGGGTCGGGGAGCTGTTTTTT
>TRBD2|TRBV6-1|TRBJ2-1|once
CASSEVTGTRSEQFF
TGTGCCAGCAGTGAAGTTACCGGGACTAGAAGTGAGCAGTTCTTC
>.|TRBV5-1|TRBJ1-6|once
CASSPTAGRNSPLHF
TGCGCCAGCAGCCCCACCGCAGGGAGGAATTCACCCCTCCACTTT
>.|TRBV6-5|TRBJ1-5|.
CASRSENYQPQHF
TGTGCCAGCAGATCAGAAAATTATCAGCCCCAGCATTTT
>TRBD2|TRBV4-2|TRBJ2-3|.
CASSQDKASGSDTQYF
TGTGCCAGCAGCCAAGATAAGGCTAGCGGGAGCGATACGCAGTATTTT
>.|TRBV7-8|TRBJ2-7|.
CASSVAPGAYEQYF
TGTGCCAGCAGTGTCGCCCCAGGGGCCTACGAGCAGTACTTC
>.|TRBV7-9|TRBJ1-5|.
CASSFSGGGNQPQHF
TGTGCCAGCAGCTTCTCGGGGGGGGGCAATCAGCCCCAGCATTTT
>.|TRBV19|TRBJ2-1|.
CASSIFGPGVGEQFF
TGTGCCAGTAGTATCTTCGGACCGGGGGTGGGCGAGCAGTTCTTC
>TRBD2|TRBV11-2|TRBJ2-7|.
CASSPLPGLAGEEEQYF
TGTGCCAGCAGCCCCCTACCGGGACTAGCGGGAGAAGAAGAGCAGTACTTC
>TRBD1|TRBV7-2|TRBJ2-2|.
CASSRGSGQGGGELFF
TGTGCCAGCAGCCGCGGAAGTGGACAGGGCGGCGGGGAGCTGTTTTTT
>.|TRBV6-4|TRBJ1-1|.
CASTLKAGGAEAFF
TGTGCCAGCACCCTGAAGGCGGGGGGTGCTGAAGCTTTCTTT
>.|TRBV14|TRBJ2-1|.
CASSAPGLLNEQFF
TGTGCCAGCAGCGCGCCGGGACTCCTCAATGAGCAGTTCTTC
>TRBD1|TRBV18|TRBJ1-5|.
CASSRDRAAGPQHF
TGTGCCAGCTCACGGGACAGGGCTGCCGGTCCCCAGCATTTT
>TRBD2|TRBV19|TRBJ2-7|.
CASSMGLAGDYEQYF
TGTGCCAGTAGTATGGGACTAGCGGGAGACTACGAGCAGTACTTC
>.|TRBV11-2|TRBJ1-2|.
CASSPGQLIRYGYTF
TGTGCCAGCAGCCCCGGACAGTTAATCCGCTATGGCTACACCTTC
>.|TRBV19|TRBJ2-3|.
CASIWRAPTDTQYF
TGTGCCAGTATCTGGAGGGCCCCCACAGATACGCAGTATTTT
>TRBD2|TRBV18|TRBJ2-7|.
CASSFVVQRGFNGNEQYF
TGTGCCAGCTCATTCGTCGTCCAGCGGGGGTTTAATGGGAACGAGCAGTACTTC
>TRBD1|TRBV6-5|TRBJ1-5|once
CASSYSGDRGLQHF
TGTGCCAGCAGTTACTCTGGGGACAGAGGTCTCCAGCATTTT
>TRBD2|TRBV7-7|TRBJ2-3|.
CASSLGLAGGRDTQYF
TGTGCCAGCAGCTTAGGGTTGGCGGGGGGTAGAGATACGCAGTATTTT
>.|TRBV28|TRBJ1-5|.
CASSLGQRFQLQHF
TGTGCCAGCAGTCTCGGACAGAGATTCCAACTCCAGCATTTT
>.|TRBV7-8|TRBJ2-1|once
CASSWEWTVSSYNEQFF
TGTGCCAGCAGCTGGGAATGGACTGTCAGCTCCTACAATGAGCAGTTCTTC
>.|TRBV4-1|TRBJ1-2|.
CASSQDGVGDYGYTF
TGCGCCAGCAGCCAAGATGGGGTAGGGGACTATGGCTACACCTTC
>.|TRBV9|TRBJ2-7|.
CASSVVGGYEQYF
TGTGCCAGCAGCGTAGTAGGAGGATACGAGCAGTACTTC
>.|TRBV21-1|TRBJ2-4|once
CASSKGQGLTRLAKNIQYF
TGTGCCAGCAGCAAAGGACAGGGTCTCACAAGACTAGCCAAAAACATTCAGTACTTC
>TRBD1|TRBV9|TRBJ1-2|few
CASSAQGNRGYTF
TGTGCCAGCAGCGCACAGGGGAATCGTGGCTACACCTTC